This T cell receptor beta chain was sequenced in a study of cytomegalovirus exposure and HLA in healthy donors. PCR involved 60 Vbeta and 13 Jbeta primers. Only in-frame clones appear in the TCRdb table, and some are missing; sequencing was by immunoSEQ multiplex PCR. There are approximately 170,000 clones in the sample; around 65% occur only once, and around 3% lies in the top ten. Broader study findings: According to an earlier analysis, most TCR beta V segments yielded productive rearrangements about 87% or about 30% of the time. Reportedly, a later analysis found an Asian-associated ancestry cluster had fewer N-insertions than the approximately 670-donor mean.

This clone was counted only a few times. As yet, its antigen is unknown. The donors gave bone marrow, and they were healthy. Trimming removed 2 bases at V and 8 bases at J, with 16 bases between. The germline V gene has CDR1 MGHDK and CDR2 SYGVNS. This CDR3 spans 15 amino acids. Sequencing was done on a sample of PBMCs. This sequence was found in a middle-aged woman in good health and CMV-seropositive. The chain recombines TRBV25-1 with TRBJ2-1, with D maybe TRBD1 (6 bases). Here the CDR3 DNA reads TGTGCCAGCAGTGAACCATCACAGGGCGTGCATGAGCAGTTCTTC. Its protein product is CASSEPSQGVHEQFF.